These 5 T cell receptor beta chains came from one sample sequenced in a study of T cells in Graves' hyperthyroidism and ophthalmopathy. Amplification yielded TCR beta CDR3 regions, with RNA transcripts as the source. The primer set for the first-round RT-PCR of the TCR CDR3 was HTBI. From the multiplex PCR reads, TCRdb called clonotypes with MiXCR, one entry per CDR3 protein. The table shows hundreds of thousands of distinct CDR3 sequences, with 15% to 20% occurring only once. Sequencing was done on a sample of blood. These receptors all stem from a man in his forties with Graves' ophthalmopathy.

A note on this clonotype: The junction differs from germline at one of its ends, possibly a read error. This chain joins TRBV11-2 and TRBJ2-2, with 14 nucleotides matching TRBD2. There are 18 residues in the CDR3. Germline V lookup: CDR1 SGHAT, CDR2 FQNNGV. CDR3: CASSSGLAGGPFTGELFF. The CDR3 nucleotides read TGCGCCAGCAGCTCTGGACTAGCGGGGGGACCATTCACCGGGGAGCTGTTTTTT.

This clonotype was counted a few times. J is TRBJ2-7 and V is TRBV20-1; 9 positions match TRBD1. The CDR3 is 14 amino acids. J was trimmed by 3 bases and V by 3 bases; bases with no gene match: 6. Germline V gene sequence: CDR1 DFQATT, CDR2 SNEGSKA (reference sequence). The CDR3 sequence: CSASPLGQGYEQYF. DNA of the CDR3: TGCAGTGCTAGTCCGTTGGGACAGGGCTACGAGCAGTACTTC.

V and J are TRBV5-6 and TRBJ2-7, with unresolved D. Per the germline V gene, CDR1 is SGHDT and CDR2 is YYEEEE. The V end was cut by 2 bases, the J end by 2 bases, with 14 bases between. This CDR3 region has 15 residues. This CDR3 reads CASSFRSSRPYEQYF. The CDR3 region has the DNA TGTGCCAGCAGCTTTCGTTCCAGCCGCCCCTACGAGCAGTACTTC.

Many counts were recorded for this clonotype. This chain joins TRBV5-1 and TRBJ1-4; 8 bases fit TRBD1. Trimming at V came to 0 bases and at J to 8 bases, leaving 15 bases not matched to a gene. Per germline, CDR1 SGHRS and CDR2 YFSETQ. The CDR3 extends over 18 amino acids. The CDR3 is CASSLGVTGEPSSEKLFF. Here the CDR3 DNA reads TGCGCCAGCAGCTTGGGCGTGACAGGGGAGCCGAGCAGCGAAAAACTGTTTTTT.

The chain uses TRBV20-1 and TRBJ2-4, with 8 bases lining up with TRBD1. Trimming removed 3 bases from V and 9 bases from J; junction bases left unmatched: 7. The CDR3 spans 13 residues. Germline loops: CDR1 DFQATT, CDR2 SNEGSKA (reference sequence). CDR3: CSASRQGAIIQYF. In nucleotides, the CDR3 is TGCAGTGCTAGCAGGCAGGGGGCTATCATTCAGTACTTC.